Listed here are 22 T cell receptor beta chains from one sample, sequenced in a study of OX40 agonist ivuxolimab in advanced cancers. Generated by immunoSEQ multiplex PCR, the TCRdb table keeps only in-frame clones and is missing some. The sample lists tens of thousands of clones, about 91% occurring once. Sequencing used CD4+ or CD8+ T cells sorted from blood, obtained in a trial of the OX40 agonist ivuxolimab. The receptors were gathered from an adult with an advanced solid tumor such as melanoma, head and neck, liver or kidney cancer.

This clone was seen just once. The V and J genes are TRBV7-9 and TRBJ2-7; D perhaps matches TRBD2 (6 bases). CDR3 size: 13 residues. Germline CDR1 SEHNR, CDR2 FQNEAQ (reference sequence). The V end was cut by 1 base, the J end by 5 bases, with 9 bases between. The CDR3 coding sequence is TGTGCCAGCAGCTTAGGGGGGGAAAACGAGCAGTACTTC. It codes for CASSLGGENEQYF. The full variable domain, its missing parts supplied by reference TRBV7-9 and TRBJ2-7, is DTGVSQNPRHKITKRGQNVTFRCDPISEHNRLYWYRQTLGQGPEFLTYFQNEAQLEKSRLLSDRFSAERPKGSFSTLEIQRTEQGDSAMYLCASSLGGENEQYFGPGTRLTVT.

This rearrangement joins TRBV27 to TRBJ2-7; D is uncertain. CDR1 and CDR2 from the germline V gene are MNHEY and SMNVEV (reference sequence). Deletions cut 0 bases from V and 5 bases from J, with 8 bases between. The CDR3 has 13 residues. CDR3 DNA sequence: TGTGCCAGCAGTTTATCGGGCCCGGACGAGCAGTACTTC. Protein product: CASSLSGPDEQYF.

The chain uses TRBV27 and TRBJ2-7, with 9 bases that match TRBD1. The CDR3 is 15 residues long. The J segment lost 5 bases and the V segment lost 4 bases, leaving 9 bases of the junction unmatched. Germline V gene sequence: CDR1 MNHEY, CDR2 SMNVEV (reference sequence). As DNA, the CDR3 is TGTGCCAGCAGTTCTATAACCGGGACAGGGCACGAGCAGTACTTC. This gives the protein CASSSITGTGHEQYF.

The DNA for the CDR3 is TGTGCCAGCAGCCCCGGCGGCGGGAGCGACAACGTCCTGACTTTC. Translating it yields CASSPGGGSDNVLTF. The V gene is TRBV5-4, the J gene TRBJ2-6; 7 positions agree with TRBD2. CDR3 size: 15 residues. Unmatched junction bases numbered 10, after V lost 4 bases and J lost 9 bases. Germline V gene lookup returns CDR1 SGHNT and CDR2 YYREEE (reference sequence).

This chain uses TRBV27 with TRBJ2-5; D unclear. The ends were cut back, 0 bases at V and 4 bases at J, with 9 bases in the middle. Germline CDR1 is MNHEY and CDR2 is SMNVEV (reference sequence). The CDR3 loop spans 14 amino acids. In DNA, the CDR3 is TGTGCCAGCAGTTTATCGAACGGCCGAGAGACCCAGTACTTC. Protein sequence: CASSLSNGRETQYF.

As to this clone: A junction end diverges from the germline sequence, so it may reflect a read error. V is TRBV5-4 and J is TRBJ1-1; D unclear. The CDR3 sequence is 11 residues long. Germline V lookup: CDR1 SGHNT, CDR2 YYREEE (reference sequence). CDR3 bases: TGTGCCAGCAGCTTTAACAGTGAAGCTTTCTTT. This codes for CASSFNSEAFF.

V and J are TRBV9 and TRBJ2-5; 9 bases are shared with TRBD1. J gave up 5 bases and V 4 bases, and 12 bases lay outside the gene matches. From germline, CDR1 is SGDLS and CDR2 YYNGEE. This CDR3 has 16 residues. The CDR3 loop is CASSSRQGGQSETQYF. The DNA of the CDR3 is TGTGCCAGCAGCTCCCGACAGGGGGGACAGTCGGAGACCCAGTACTTC. Supplemented by reference TRBV9 and TRBJ2-5, the full variable domain reads DSGVTQTPKHLITATGQRVTLRCSPRSGDLSVYWYQQSLDQGLQFLIQYYNGEERAKGNILERFSAQQFPDLHSELNLSSLELGDSALYFCASSSRQGGQSETQYFGPGTRLLVL.

The rearrangement uses TRBV5-6 and TRBJ2-7; D may be TRBD1 or TRBD2 (6 bases each). Trimming left V 4 bases short and J 7 bases short, with 18 bases between. Germline V gene data show CDR1 as SGHDT and CDR2 as YYEEEE. This CDR3 comprises 14 residues. Here the CDR3 DNA reads TGTGCCAGCAGCGACGTATCGGGGGCGCGGGAGCAGTACTTC. The encoded protein is CASSDVSGAREQYF.

The chain links TRBV14 to TRBJ1-1; D ambiguous. Germline V gene lookup returns CDR1 SGHDN and CDR2 FVKESK. The length of the CDR3 is 13 residues. The germline V and J ends were trimmed by 3 bases and 0 bases, with 5 bases remaining between them. The CDR3 spells CASSQGMNTEAFF. In DNA, the CDR3 is TGTGCCAGCAGCCAGGGTATGAACACTGAAGCTTTCTTT. Drawing the rest from reference TRBV14 and TRBJ1-1, the complete variable domain is EAGVTQFPSHSVIEKGQTVTLRCDPISGHDNLYWYRRVMGKEIKFLLHFVKESKQDESGMPNNRFLAERTGGTYSTLKVQPAELEDSGVYFCASSQGMNTEAFFGQGTRLTVV.

The chain couples TRBV5-6 to TRBJ2-1; 9 bases fit TRBD1. The CDR3 contains 14 residues. With 3 bases clipped from V and 2 bases from J, the junction kept 0 bases outside the gene matches. CDR1 and CDR2 from the germline V gene are SGHDT and YYEEEE. As DNA, the CDR3 is TGTGCCAGCAGCTGGACAGGGGCCTACAATGAGCAGTTCTTC. Protein sequence: CASSWTGAYNEQFF.

This chain connects TRBV19 to TRBJ2-7; 8 bases agree with TRBD2. Trimming cost V 6 bases and J 4 bases; bases outside gene matches: 8. Germline V gives CDR1 LNHDA, CDR2 SQIVND (reference sequence). CDR3 length equals 14 residues. The CDR3 DNA is TGTGCCAGTAGCCGGGAGGGAGGGGTTTACGAGCAGTACTTC. This sequence encodes CASSREGGVYEQYF.

The gene calls are TRBV6-5 and TRBJ1-6; unclear D gene. V lost 4 bases and J lost 9, with 13 bases in between. Per germline, CDR1 MNHEY and CDR2 SVGAGI. The CDR3 runs to 14 residues. The CDR3 loop reads CASSSQSMASPLHF. As DNA, the CDR3 is TGTGCCAGCAGTTCGCAATCAATGGCTTCACCCCTCCACTTT.

This sequence joins TRBV5-6 and TRBJ2-7, with TRBD2 matching 7 bases. The CDR3 has 15 residues. The trim removed 1 base at V and 2 bases at J, leaving 6 bases unmatched. The germline CDR1 and CDR2 sequences are SGHDT and YYEEEE. The CDR3 protein is CASSLSLRETYEQYF. Here the CDR3 DNA reads TGTGCCAGCAGCTTGAGTTTGCGGGAGACCTACGAGCAGTACTTC.

The chain recombines TRBV30 with TRBJ1-5; TRBD1 is a possible D gene (6 bases). The germline gives CDR1 GTSNPN, CDR2 SVGIG (reference sequence). V was trimmed by 2 bases and J by 5 bases, leaving 13 bases between them. The CDR3 contains 14 residues. The CDR3 nucleotides read TGTGCCTGGAGTCCCGGAGGGGGGCATCAGCCCCAGCATTTT. This encodes CAWSPGGGHQPQHF.

This chain uses TRBV29-1 with TRBJ2-1, with 10 bases lining up with TRBD2. Germline lookup yields CDR1 SQVTM and CDR2 ANQGSEA. J gave up 0 bases and V 5 bases, and 4 bases lay outside the gene matches. The CDR3 is 15 residues long. CDR3 loop: CSVLGLADSYNEQFF. DNA for the CDR3: TGCAGCGTTCTAGGACTAGCGGACTCCTACAATGAGCAGTTCTTC.

DNA for the CDR3: TGTGCCAGCAGTGGGCAGGGAGGTGCGGATGGCTACACCTTC. This translates into CASSGQGGADGYTF. The chain employs TRBV6-9 and TRBJ1-2; a weak D match, TRBD1 (5 bases). CDR1 is MNHGY and CDR2 is SVAAGI in the germline V gene. This CDR3 spans 14 amino acids. V gave up 5 bases and J gave up 6 bases, with 16 bases separating them.

The V and J genes are TRBV7-2 and TRBJ1-1; TRBD1 is a possible D gene (6 bases). V lost 3 bases to trimming and J lost 4 bases, with 12 bases between them. The V gene's germline CDR1 is SGHTA and CDR2 FQGNSA. CDR3 size: 14 residues. The CDR3 DNA is TGTGCCAGCAGCTTTTGGGACATCGCCACTGAAGCTTTCTTT. It specifies CASSFWDIATEAFF.

V and J are TRBV6-6 and TRBJ2-7, with D maybe TRBD1 (5 bases). Trimming left V 6 bases short and J 1 base short, with 13 bases between. The CDR3 runs to 14 residues. The germline V gene has CDR1 MNHNY and CDR2 SVGAGI (reference sequence). Here the CDR3 DNA reads TGTGCCAGCAGCCCAGGGATTTTGTCCTACGAGCAGTACTTC. This sequence encodes CASSPGILSYEQYF.

This clone was detected only a few times. J is TRBJ2-2 and V is TRBV18, with no clear D. Germline V gene data show CDR1 as KGHSH and CDR2 as LQKENI. The length of the CDR3 is 15 residues. Between the trimmed V and J ends, which lost 10 bases and 0 bases, there was a span of 15 bases. The CDR3 sequence: CATLGLNANTGELFF. The DNA of the CDR3 is TGTGCCACCTTAGGGTTAAACGCGAACACCGGGGAGCTGTTTTTT.

The chain uses TRBV29-1 and TRBJ2-3; D tentatively reads TRBD1 or TRBD2 (6 bases each). The CDR3 covers 13 residues. CDR1 SQVTM and CDR2 ANQGSEA come from the germline V gene. The V end lost 3 bases, the J end lost 4 bases, and 11 bases lay between the germline ends. CDR3 nucleotides: TGCAGCGTTGATAGGGGGGCCGCAGATACGCAGTATTTT. Translation: CSVDRGAADTQYF.

This chain links TRBV6-6 with TRBJ2-7; 8 nucleotides agree with TRBD1. The V and J ends lost 2 bases and 6 bases, in that order; junction bases with no gene match: 3. The length of the CDR3 is 13 residues. Germline V CDR1 and CDR2: MNHNY, SVGAGI (reference sequence). The CDR3: CASSYGQGGEQYF. As DNA, the CDR3 is TGTGCCAGCAGTTACGGACAGGGCGGCGAGCAGTACTTC.

This sequence joins TRBV5-1 and TRBJ2-7; D is ambiguous. From germline, CDR1 is SGHRS and CDR2 YFSETQ. With 4 bases removed from V and 6 bases from J, the gap between germline ends came to 11 bases. There are 12 residues in the CDR3. CDR3 nucleotide sequence: TGCGCCAGCAGCCAGACCCAAACCGAGCAGTACTTC. Protein sequence: CASSQTQTEQYF.